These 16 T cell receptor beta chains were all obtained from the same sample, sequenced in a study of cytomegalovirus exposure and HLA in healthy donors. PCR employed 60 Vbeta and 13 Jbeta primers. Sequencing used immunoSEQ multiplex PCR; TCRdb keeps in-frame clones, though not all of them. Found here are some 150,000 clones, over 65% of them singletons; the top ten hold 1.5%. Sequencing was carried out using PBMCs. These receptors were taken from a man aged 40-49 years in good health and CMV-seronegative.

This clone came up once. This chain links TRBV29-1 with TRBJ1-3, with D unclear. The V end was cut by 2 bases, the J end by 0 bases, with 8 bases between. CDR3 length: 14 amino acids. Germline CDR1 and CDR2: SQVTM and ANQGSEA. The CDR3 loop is CSVEYSNSGNTIYF. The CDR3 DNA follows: TGCAGCGTTGAATACAGTAACTCTGGAAACACCATATATTTT.

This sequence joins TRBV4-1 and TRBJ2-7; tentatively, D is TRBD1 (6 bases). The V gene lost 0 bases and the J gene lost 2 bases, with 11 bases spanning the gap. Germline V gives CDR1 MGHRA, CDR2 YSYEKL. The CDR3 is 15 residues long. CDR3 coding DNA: TGCGCCAGCAGCCAAGACCATGGACAGACCTACGAGCAGTACTTC. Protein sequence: CASSQDHGQTYEQYF.

Written as DNA, the CDR3 is TGCGCCAGCAGCCGAGCTCGGACAGGGGCCGGGGGGGAGCTGTTTTTT. Translated: CASSRARTGAGGELFF. This rearrangement joins TRBV5-1 to TRBJ2-2, with 9 nucleotides matching TRBD1. The V gene end was trimmed by 4 bases and the J gene end by 8 bases; junction bases not matched to a gene: 12. In germline, CDR1 is SGHRS, CDR2 YFSETQ. This CDR3 is built from 16 residues.

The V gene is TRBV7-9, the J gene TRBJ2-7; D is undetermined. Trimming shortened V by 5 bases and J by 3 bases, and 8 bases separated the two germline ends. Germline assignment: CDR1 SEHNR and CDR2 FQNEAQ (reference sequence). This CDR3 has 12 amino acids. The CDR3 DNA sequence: TGTGCCAGCAGCGCCGGTCTCTACGAGCAGTACTTC. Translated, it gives CASSAGLYEQYF.

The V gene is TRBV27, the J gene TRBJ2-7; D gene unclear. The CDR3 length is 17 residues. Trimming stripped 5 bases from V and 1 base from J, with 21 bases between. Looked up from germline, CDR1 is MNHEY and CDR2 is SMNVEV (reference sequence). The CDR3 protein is CASSRLLTTLGSYEQYF. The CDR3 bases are TGTGCCAGCAGTAGGCTCTTGACCACGCTCGGGTCCTACGAGCAGTACTTC.

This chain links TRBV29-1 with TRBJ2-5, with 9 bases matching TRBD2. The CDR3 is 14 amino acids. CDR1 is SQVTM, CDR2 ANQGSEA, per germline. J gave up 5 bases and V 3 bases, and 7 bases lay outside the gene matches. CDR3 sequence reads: CSVEGGGAGETQYF. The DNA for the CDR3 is TGCAGCGTTGAGGGCGGGGGGGCCGGGGAGACCCAGTACTTC. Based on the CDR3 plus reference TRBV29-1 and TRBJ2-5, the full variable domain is SAVISQKPSRDICQRGTSLTIQCQVDSQVTMMFWYRQQPGQSLTLIATANQGSEATYESGFVIDKFPISRPNLTFSTLTVSNMSPEDSSIYLCSVEGGGAGETQYFGPGTRLLVL.

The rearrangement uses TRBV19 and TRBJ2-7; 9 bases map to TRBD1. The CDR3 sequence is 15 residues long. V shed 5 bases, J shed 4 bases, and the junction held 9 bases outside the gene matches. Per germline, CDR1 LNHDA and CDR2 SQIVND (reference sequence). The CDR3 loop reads CASSASTGGFYEQYF. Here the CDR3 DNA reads TGTGCCAGTAGTGCTTCGACAGGGGGATTTTACGAGCAGTACTTC.

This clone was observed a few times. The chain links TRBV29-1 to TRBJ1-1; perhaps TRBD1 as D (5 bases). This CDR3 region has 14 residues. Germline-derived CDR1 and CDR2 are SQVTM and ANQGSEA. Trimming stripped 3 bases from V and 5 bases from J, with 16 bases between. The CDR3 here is CSVDRGPSSTEAFF. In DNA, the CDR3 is TGCAGCGTTGATAGGGGCCCCTCCTCGACTGAAGCTTTCTTT.

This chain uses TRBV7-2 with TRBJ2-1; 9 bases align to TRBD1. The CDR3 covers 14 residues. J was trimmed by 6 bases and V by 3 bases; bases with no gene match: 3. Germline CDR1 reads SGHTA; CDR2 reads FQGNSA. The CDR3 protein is CASSLGQGLNEQFF. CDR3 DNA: TGTGCCAGCAGCTTGGGACAGGGTCTCAATGAGCAGTTCTTC. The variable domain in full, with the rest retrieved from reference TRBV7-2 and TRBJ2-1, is GAGVSQSPSNKVTEKGKDVELRCDPISGHTALYWYRQSLGQGLEFLIYFQGNSAPDKSGLPSDRFSAERTGGSVSTLTIQRTQQEDSAVYLCASSLGQGLNEQFFGPGTRLTVL.

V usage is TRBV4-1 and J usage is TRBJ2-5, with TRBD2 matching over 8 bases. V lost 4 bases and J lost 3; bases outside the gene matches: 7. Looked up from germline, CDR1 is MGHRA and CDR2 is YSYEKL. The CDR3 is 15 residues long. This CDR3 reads CASSRYTSGEETQYF. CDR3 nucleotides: TGCGCCAGCAGCCGCTACACTAGCGGAGAAGAGACCCAGTACTTC.

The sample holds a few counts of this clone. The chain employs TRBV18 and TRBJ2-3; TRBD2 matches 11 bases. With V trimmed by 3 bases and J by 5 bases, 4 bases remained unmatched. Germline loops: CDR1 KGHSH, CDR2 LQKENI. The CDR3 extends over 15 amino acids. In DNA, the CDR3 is TGTGCCAGCTCACCGGCTAGCGGGAGGCTAGATACGCAGTATTTT. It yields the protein CASSPASGRLDTQYF.

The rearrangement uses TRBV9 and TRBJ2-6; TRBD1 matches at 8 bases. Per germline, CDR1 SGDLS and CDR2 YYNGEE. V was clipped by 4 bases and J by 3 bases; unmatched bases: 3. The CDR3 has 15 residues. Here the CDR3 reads CASSPDRGGANVLTF. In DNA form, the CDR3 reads TGTGCCAGCAGCCCCGACAGGGGTGGGGCCAACGTCCTGACTTTC.

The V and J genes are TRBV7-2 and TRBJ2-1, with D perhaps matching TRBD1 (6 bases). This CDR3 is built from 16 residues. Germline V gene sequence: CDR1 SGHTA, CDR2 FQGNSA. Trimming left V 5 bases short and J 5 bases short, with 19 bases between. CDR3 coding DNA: TGTGCCAGCAGCCAGGGGCCGGGACGGAAGAACAATGAGCAGTTCTTC. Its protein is CASSQGPGRKNNEQFF.

This chain's CDR3 is CASKVTGTRDTEAFF. Here the CDR3 DNA reads TGTGCCAGCAAAGTGACAGGGACTAGGGACACTGAAGCTTTCTTT. The rearrangement links TRBV6-1 to TRBJ1-1; 7 bases map to TRBD1. Losses at the gene ends were 7 bases for V and 3 bases for J; bases not matched to a gene: 11. CDR1 is MNHNS, CDR2 SASEGT, per germline. The CDR3 runs 15 residues.

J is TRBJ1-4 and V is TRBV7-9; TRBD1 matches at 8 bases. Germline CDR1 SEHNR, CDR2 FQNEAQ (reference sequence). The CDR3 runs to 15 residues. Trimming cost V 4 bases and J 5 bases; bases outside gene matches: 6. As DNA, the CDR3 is TGTGCCAGCAGCTGGGGACAGGACTACAATGAAAAACTGTTTTTT. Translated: CASSWGQDYNEKLFF.

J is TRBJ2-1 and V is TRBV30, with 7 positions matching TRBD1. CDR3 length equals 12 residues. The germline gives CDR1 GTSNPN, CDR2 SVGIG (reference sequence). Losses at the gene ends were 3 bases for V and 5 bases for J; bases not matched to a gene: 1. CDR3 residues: CAWRGTDNEQFF. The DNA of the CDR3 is TGTGCCTGGAGGGGGACAGACAATGAGCAGTTCTTC.